A selection of T cell receptor beta chains follows, all from one sample in a study of T cells in localized non-small cell lung cancer. Measured with immunoSEQ multiplex PCR; TCRdb has only the in-frame clones, and not every one. The sample includes 20,000 to 30,000 clones, more than 85% of them seen just once. The sample here was peripheral blood, taken before any cancer treatment. These TCRs come from a woman aged 40 to 75 with stage I lung adenocarcinoma. CDR3s include the opening cysteine and the closing phenylalanine or tryptophan. A D gene is named only where the DNA matches it firmly. Expanded clones are given a class, and other clones once, few, many or no size at all.

TRBJ2-7	-	-	TRBV4-1	CASSQVPGYEQYF	TGCGCCAGCAGCCAAGTGCCGGGGTACGAGCAGTACTTC
TRBJ2-3	-	TRBD2	TRBV2	CASSVASGGDTQYF	TGTGCCAGCAGTGTGGCTAGCGGTGGAGATACGCAGTATTTT
TRBJ1-4	-	TRBD1	TRBV6-5	CASSPGGTGLEKLFF	TGTGCCAGCAGCCCGGGGGGGACAGGGCTCGAAAAACTGTTTTTT
TRBJ2-1	few	TRBD2	TRBV5-4	CASSLGGVAGRNEQFF	TGTGCCAGCAGCCTGGGGGGAGTAGCGGGCCGCAATGAGCAGTTCTTC
TRBJ2-2	-	-	TRBV28	CASSPDRSTGELFF	TGTGCCAGCAGTCCCGACAGGAGCACCGGGGAGCTGTTTTTT
TRBJ2-1	-	-	TRBV20-1	CSARRWEEVFF	TGCAGTGCTAGACGTTGGGAGGAGGTGTTCTTC
TRBJ2-7	-	-	TRBV5-6	CASSGIQTSYEQYF	TGTGCCAGCAGCGGAATACAAACCTCCTACGAGCAGTACTTC
TRBJ1-2	-	TRBD1	TRBV7-9	CASSLPMTGFVGYTF	TGTGCCAGCAGCTTACCTATGACAGGGTTTGTCGGCTACACCTTC
TRBJ2-5	-	TRBD2	TRBV6-5	CASSYSGSSQETQYF	TGTGCCAGCAGCTATAGCGGGAGTAGCCAAGAGACCCAGTACTTC
TRBJ2-5	-	TRBD2	TRBV5-5	CASSTTSGSMEGWTQYF	TGTGCCAGCAGCACCACTAGCGGGAGCATGGAGGGGTGGACCCAGTACTTC